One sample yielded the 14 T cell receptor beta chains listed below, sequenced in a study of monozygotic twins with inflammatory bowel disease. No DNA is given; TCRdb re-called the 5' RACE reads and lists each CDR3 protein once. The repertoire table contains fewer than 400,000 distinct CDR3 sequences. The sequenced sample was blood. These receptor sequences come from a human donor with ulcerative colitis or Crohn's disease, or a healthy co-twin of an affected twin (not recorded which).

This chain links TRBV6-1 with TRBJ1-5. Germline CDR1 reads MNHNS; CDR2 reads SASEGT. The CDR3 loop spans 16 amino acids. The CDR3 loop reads CASSRAALGGNQPQHF.

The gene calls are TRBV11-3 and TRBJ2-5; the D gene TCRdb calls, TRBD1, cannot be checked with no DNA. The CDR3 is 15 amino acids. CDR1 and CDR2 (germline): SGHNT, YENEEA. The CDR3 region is CASSAGGTGGETQYF.

CDR3 protein: CASSEQGGLSNQPQHF. The rearrangement links TRBV19 to TRBJ1-5; TCRdb names TRBD1, which stays unverified in the absence of DNA. Germline V gives CDR1 LNHDA, CDR2 SQIVND (reference sequence). The CDR3 sequence is 16 residues long.

Here the CDR3 reads CATSSEGRSNYGYTF. This chain connects TRBV15 to TRBJ1-2. The CDR3 contains 15 residues. Per the germline V gene, CDR1 is LNHNV and CDR2 is YYDKDF (reference sequence).

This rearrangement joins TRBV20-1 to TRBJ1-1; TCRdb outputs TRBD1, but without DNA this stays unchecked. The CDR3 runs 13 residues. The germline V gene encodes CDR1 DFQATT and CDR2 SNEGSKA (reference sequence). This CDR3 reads CSATPDWNTEAFF.

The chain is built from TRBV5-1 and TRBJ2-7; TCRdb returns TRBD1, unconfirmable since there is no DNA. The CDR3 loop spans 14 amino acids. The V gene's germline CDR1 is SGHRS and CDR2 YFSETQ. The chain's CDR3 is CASSQGVVGSEQYF.

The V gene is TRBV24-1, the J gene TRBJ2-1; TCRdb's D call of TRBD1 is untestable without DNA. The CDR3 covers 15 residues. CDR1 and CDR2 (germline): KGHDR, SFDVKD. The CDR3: CATSGAGAKYNEQFF.

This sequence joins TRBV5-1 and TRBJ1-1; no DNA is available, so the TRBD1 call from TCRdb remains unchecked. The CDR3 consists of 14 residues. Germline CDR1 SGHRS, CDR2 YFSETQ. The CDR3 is CASSLGNRVTEAFF.

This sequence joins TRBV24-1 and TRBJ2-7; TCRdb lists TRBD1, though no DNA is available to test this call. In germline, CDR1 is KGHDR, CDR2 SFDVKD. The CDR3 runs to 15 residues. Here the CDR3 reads CATSDGGGYAYEQYF.

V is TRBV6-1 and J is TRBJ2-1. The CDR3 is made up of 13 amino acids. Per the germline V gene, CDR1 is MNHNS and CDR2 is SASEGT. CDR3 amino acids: CASSEIAYNEQFF.

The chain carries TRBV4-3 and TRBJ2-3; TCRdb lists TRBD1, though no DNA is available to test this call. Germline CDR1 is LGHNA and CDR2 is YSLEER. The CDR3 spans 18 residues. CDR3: CASSQGRTELGWTDTQYF.

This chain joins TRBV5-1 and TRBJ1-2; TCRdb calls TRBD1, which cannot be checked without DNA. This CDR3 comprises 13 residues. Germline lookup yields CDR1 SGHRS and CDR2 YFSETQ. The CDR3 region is CASSLGILYGYTF.

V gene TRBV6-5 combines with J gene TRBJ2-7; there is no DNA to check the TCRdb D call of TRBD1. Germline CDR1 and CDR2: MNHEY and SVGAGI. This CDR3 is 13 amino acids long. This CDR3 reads CASSKQGTYEQYF.

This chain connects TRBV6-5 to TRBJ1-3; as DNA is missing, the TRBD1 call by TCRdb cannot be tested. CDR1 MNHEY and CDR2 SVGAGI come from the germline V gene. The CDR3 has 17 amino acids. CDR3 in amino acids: CASSYWPQGNSGNTIYF.